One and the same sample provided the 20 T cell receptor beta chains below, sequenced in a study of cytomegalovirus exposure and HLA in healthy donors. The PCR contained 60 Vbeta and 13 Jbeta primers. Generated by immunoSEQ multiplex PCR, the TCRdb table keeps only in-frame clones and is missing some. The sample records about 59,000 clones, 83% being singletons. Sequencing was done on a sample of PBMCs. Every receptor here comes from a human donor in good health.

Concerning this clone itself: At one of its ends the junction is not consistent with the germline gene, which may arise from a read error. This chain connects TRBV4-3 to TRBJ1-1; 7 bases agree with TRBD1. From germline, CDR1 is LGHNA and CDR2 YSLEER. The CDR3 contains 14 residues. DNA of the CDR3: TGCACCAGCAGCCGCCGGGACAGACCCTCTGAAGCTTTCTTT. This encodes CTSSRRDRPSEAFF.

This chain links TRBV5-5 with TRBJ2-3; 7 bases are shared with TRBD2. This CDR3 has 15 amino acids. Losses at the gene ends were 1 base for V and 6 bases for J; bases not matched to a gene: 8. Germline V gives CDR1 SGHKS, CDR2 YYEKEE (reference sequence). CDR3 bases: TGTGCCAGCAGCTTGCCCGCGGGAGTTTTTGATACGCAGTATTTT. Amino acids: CASSLPAGVFDTQYF.

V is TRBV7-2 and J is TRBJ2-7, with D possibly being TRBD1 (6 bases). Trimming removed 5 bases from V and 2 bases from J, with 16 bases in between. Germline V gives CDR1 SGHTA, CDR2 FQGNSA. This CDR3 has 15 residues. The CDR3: CASSPQGSRTYEQYF. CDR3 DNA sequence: TGTGCCAGCAGCCCACAGGGTAGTAGGACCTACGAGCAGTACTTC.

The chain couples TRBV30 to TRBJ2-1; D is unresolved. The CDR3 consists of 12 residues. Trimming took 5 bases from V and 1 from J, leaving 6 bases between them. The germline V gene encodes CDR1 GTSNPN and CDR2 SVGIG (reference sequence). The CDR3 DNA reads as TGTGCCTGGTCAGTTTCCTACAATGAGCAGTTCTTC. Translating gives CAWSVSYNEQFF.

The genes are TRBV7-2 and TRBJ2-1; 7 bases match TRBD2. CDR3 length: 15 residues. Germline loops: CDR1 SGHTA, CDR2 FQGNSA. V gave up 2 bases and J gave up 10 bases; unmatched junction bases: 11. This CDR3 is CASSLRLADPTEQFF. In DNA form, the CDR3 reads TGTGCCAGCAGCTTAAGGCTAGCGGACCCGACAGAGCAGTTCTTC.

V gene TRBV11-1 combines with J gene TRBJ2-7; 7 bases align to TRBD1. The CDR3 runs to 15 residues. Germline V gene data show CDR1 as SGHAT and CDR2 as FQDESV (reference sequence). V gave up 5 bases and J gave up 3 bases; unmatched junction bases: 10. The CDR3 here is CASSDRDRLNYEQYF. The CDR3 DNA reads TGTGCCAGCAGCGACCGGGACAGATTAAACTACGAGCAGTACTTC.

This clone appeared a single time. In DNA form, the CDR3 reads TGTGCCAGTAGTATGGCCCCCGACAGGGAAGCTTTCTTT. Its protein is CASSMAPDREAFF. This chain uses TRBV19 with TRBJ1-1, with D possibly TRBD1 on 6 matching bases. The germline V and J ends were trimmed by 3 bases and 8 bases, with 13 bases remaining between them. The CDR3 loop spans 13 amino acids. In germline, CDR1 is LNHDA, CDR2 SQIVND (reference sequence). The complete variable domain, with remaining parts taken from reference TRBV19 and TRBJ1-1, reads DGGITQSPKYLFRKEGQNVTLSCEQNLNHDAMYWYRQDPGQGLRLIYYSQIVNDFQKGDIAEGYSVSREKKESFPLTVTSAQKNPTAFYLCASSMAPDREAFFGQGTRLTVV.

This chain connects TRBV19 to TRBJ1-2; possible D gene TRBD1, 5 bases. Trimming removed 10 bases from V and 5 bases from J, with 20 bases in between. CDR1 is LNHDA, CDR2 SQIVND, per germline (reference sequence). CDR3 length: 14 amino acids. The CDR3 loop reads CATAPSQGIYGYTF. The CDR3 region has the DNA TGTGCCACCGCCCCGAGCCAGGGAATTTATGGCTACACCTTC.

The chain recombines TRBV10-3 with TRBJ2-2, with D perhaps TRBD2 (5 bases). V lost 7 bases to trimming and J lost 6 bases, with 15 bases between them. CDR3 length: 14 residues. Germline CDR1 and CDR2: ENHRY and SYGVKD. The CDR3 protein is CAINPRREAGELFF. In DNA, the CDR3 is TGTGCCATCAACCCCCGTCGGGAAGCCGGGGAGCTGTTTTTT.

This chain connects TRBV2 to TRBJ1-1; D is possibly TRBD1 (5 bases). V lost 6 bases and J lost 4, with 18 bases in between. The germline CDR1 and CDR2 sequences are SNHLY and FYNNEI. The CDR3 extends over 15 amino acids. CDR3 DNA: TGTGCCAGCAGACCCGGCCTGGGGGGAAGCACTGAAGCTTTCTTT. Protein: CASRPGLGGSTEAFF.

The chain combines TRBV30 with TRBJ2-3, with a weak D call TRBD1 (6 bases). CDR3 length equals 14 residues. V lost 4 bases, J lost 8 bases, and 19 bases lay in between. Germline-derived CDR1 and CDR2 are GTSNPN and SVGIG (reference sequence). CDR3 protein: CAWIPGASSGTQYF. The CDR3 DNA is TGTGCCTGGATACCAGGGGCGTCCTCTGGTACGCAGTATTTT.

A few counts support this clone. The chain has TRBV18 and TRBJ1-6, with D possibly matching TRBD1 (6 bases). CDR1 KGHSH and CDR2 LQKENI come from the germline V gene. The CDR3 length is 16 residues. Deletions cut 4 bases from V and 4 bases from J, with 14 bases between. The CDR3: CASSHTQGDYNSPLHF. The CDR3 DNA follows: TGTGCCAGCTCACACACACAGGGTGATTATAATTCACCCCTCCACTTT.

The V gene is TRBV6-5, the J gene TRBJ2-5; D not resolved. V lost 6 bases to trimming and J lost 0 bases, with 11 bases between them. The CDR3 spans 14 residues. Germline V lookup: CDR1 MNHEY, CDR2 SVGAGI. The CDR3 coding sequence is TGTGCCAGCAGCCGAAACAGAAACCAAGAGACCCAGTACTTC. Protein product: CASSRNRNQETQYF.

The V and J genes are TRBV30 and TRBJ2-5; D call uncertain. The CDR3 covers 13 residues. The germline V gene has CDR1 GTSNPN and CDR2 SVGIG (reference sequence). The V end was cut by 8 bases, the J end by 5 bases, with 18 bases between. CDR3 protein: CASTGRPRETQYF. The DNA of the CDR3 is TGTGCCAGCACTGGTCGACCGAGGGAGACCCAGTACTTC.

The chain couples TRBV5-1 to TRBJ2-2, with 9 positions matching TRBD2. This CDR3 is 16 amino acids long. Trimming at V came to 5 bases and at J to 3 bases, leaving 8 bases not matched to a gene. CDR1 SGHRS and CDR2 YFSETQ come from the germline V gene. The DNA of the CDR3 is TGCGCCAGCAGTGTAGCGGGGGCTCTGGACACCGGGGAGCTGTTTTTT. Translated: CASSVAGALDTGELFF.

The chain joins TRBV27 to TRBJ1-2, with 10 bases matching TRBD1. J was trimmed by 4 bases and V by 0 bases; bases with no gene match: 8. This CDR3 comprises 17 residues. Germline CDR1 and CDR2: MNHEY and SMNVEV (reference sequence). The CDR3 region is CASSLSADRGQGYGYTF. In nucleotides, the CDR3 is TGTGCCAGCAGTTTATCGGCCGACAGGGGGCAGGGCTATGGCTACACCTTC.

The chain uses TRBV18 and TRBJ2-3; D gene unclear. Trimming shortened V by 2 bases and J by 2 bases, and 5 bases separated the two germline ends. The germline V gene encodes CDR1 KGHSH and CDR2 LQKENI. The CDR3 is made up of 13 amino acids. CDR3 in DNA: TGTGCCAGCTCACCAGTGGCCACAGATACGCAGTATTTT. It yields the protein CASSPVATDTQYF.

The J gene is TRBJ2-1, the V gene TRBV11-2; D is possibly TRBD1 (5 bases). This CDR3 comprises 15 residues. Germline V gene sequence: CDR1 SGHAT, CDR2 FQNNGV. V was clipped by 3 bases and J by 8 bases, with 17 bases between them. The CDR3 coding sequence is TGTGCCAGCAGCTTCTCCCCCGAGGACATCTATGAGCAGTTCTTC. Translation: CASSFSPEDIYEQFF.

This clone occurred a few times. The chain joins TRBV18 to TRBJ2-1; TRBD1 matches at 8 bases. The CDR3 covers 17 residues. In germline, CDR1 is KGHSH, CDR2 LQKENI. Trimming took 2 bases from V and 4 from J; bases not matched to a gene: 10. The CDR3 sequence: CASSPAQGQGLYNEQFF. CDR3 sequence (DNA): TGTGCCAGCTCACCAGCGCAAGGACAGGGCTTATACAATGAGCAGTTCTTC.

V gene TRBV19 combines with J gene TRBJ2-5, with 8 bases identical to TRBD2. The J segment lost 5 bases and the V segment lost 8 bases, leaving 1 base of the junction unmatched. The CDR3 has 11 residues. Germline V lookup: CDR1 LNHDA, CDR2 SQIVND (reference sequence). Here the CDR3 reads CASSSGETQYF. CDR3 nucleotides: TGTGCCAGTTCTAGCGGGGAGACCCAGTACTTC.